The entry that follows covers one T cell receptor beta chain sequence. There are 16 residues in the CDR3. V dropped 2 bases and J dropped 7 bases, with 21 bases sitting between them. Germline CDR1 KGHSH, CDR2 LQKENI. Profiled with immunoSEQ multiplex PCR; TCRdb holds only in-frame clones, not every one. The sample consists of roughly 80,000 clones, about 93% of them appearing once. These data are taken from a study of brain T cells in children with intractable seizures. Only cases whose brain tissue showed the highest T cell transcript signatures were sequenced. The rearrangement links TRBV18 to TRBJ2-7; tentatively, D is TRBD1 or TRBD2 (5 bases each). The specimen comprised peripheral blood, sampled at surgery. This clonotype was sampled from a boy under three years old with tuberous sclerosis and intractable seizures. CDR3 protein: CASSPGDRSVGVEQYF. The CDR3 DNA reads TGTGCCAGCTCACCAGGTGATCGGTCGGTGGGGGTAGAGCAGTACTTC.